One T cell receptor (beta chain) is described in this entry. The data are from a study of beta chain features in type 1 diabetes. Turning to the study itself: Cell yields, gender and age were similar in healthy donors and patients.

What was sequenced were expressed TCRB transcripts, since all of the isolated RNA had been reverse transcribed. The repertoire was sequenced with immunoSEQ multiplex PCR; TCRdb's copy has only in-frame clones and lacks some. The table includes roughly 380,000 clones, about 20% detected once. The sample comprised naive CD4+ T cells from blood. The source is a woman aged 18-29 years in good health.

The DNA for the CDR3 is TGTGCCAGCAGTCCCGGGACTAGCGGGAGTGGGGAGCTGTTTTTT. Its protein is CASSPGTSGSGELFF. This chain connects TRBV2 to TRBJ2-2, with 14 bases identical to TRBD2. Trimming removed 5 bases from V and 8 bases from J; junction bases left unmatched: 4. Germline-derived CDR1 and CDR2 are SNHLY and FYNNEI. The CDR3 has 15 residues.